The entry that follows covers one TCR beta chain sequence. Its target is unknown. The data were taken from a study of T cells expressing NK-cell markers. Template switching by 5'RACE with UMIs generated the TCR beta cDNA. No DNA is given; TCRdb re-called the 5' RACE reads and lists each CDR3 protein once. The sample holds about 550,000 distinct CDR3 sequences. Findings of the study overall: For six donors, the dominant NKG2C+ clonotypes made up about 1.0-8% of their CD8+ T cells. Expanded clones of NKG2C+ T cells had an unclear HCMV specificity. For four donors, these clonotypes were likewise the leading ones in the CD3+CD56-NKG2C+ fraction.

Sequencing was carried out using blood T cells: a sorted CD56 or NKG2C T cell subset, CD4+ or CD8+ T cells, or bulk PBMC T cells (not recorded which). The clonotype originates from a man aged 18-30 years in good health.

This CDR3 is CASSPVGDGPQHF. This rearrangement joins TRBV12-3 or TRBV12-4 to TRBJ1-5; TCRdb returns TRBD1, unconfirmable since there is no DNA. The CDR3 covers 13 residues.